This TCR beta chain was profiled in a study of T cell responses to AZD1222 COVID-19 vaccine. Clones were sequenced by immunoSEQ multiplex PCR, and TCRdb holds only the in-frame ones, with some missing. The table includes some 110,000 clones, over 90% detected once. Trimming shortened V by 7 bases and J by 7 bases, and 10 bases separated the two germline ends. Germline-derived CDR1 and CDR2 are SNHLY and FYNNEI. The CDR3 sequence is 12 residues long. Findings and caveats of the study: Breadth and depth of Spike-specific TCRs rose after two AZD1222 doses. There were vaccine-associated CD4 TCRs across spike, dominant at 160-218 and 743-854. Most donors were white British, females outnumbered males, and clonal diversity was possibly underestimated. Samples come after the peak T cell response, not at day 14.

As for this clone: Its antigen is undetermined.

The sequenced sample was peripheral blood, obtained on day 0 of AZD1222 vaccination. The receptor was derived from an adult in good health. V and J are TRBV2 and TRBJ1-4, with D possibly matching TRBD1 (6 bases). DNA of the CDR3: TGTGCCAGCACAGGGGACGGTGAAAAACTGTTTTTT. Protein product: CASTGDGEKLFF.